The rows below give T cell receptor beta chains drawn from one sample of a study of blood T cell repertoires in COVID-19. Sequenced by immunoSEQ multiplex PCR; TCRdb stores in-frame clones only, minus some. Of 25,000 to 30,000 clones in the sample, 89% were seen once. Sequencing used peripheral blood. The receptors stem from a human donor with acute or convalescent COVID-19. The donor label of this sample is uncertain. The CDR3 runs from the conserved cysteine through the conserved F or W. Each record gives: clone size, V gene, D gene, J gene, CDR3 protein, CDR3 DNA. The D gene is left open where the match is weak. Some rows have no size entry. The others give once, few or many, or a class for an expanded clone.

-	TRBV5-1	-	TRBJ2-1	CASRPDSDNEQFF	TGCGCCAGCAGACCCGACAGCGACAATGAGCAGTTCTTC
-	TRBV24-1	-	TRBJ2-2	CATSGAGAGELFF	TGTGCCACCAGTGGGGCCGGGGCCGGGGAGCTGTTTTTT
-	TRBV7-6	-	TRBJ1-4	CASSTFGGTNEKLFF	TGTGCCAGCAGCACCTTCGGGGGGACTAATGAAAAACTGTTTTTT
-	TRBV2	TRBD1	TRBJ1-1	CASSVTGGARGVGAFF	TGTGCCAGCAGTGTGACAGGGGGCGCGAGGGGTGTTGGAGCTTTCTTT
-	TRBV2	TRBD1	TRBJ1-4	CASSGTGHEKLFF	TGTGCCAGCAGCGGGACAGGGCACGAAAAATTGTTTTTT
-	TRBV15	-	TRBJ2-7	CATSRGPGVSSYEQYF	TGTGCCACCAGCAGAGGTCCCGGGGTCAGCTCCTACGAGCAGTACTTC
-	TRBV10-3	TRBD1	TRBJ2-7	CAIRGTGQFEQYF	TGTGCCATCAGGGGGACAGGGCAGTTCGAGCAGTACTTC
-	TRBV6-4	TRBD1	TRBJ1-2	CASRRDRGNYGYTF	TGTGCCAGCAGGAGGGACAGGGGGAACTATGGCTACACCTTC
once	TRBV5-5	-	TRBJ1-2	CASSLEADGYTF	TGTGCCAGCAGCTTGGAGGCGGATGGCTACACCTTC
-	TRBV5-4	-	TRBJ2-7	CASSTTGTWSYEQYF	TGTGCCAGCAGCACCACCGGGACATGGTCCTACGAGCAGTACTTC
once	TRBV4-1	-	TRBJ2-7	CASSQAQGSYEQYF	TGCGCCAGCAGCCAAGCACAGGGTTCCTACGAGCAGTACTTC
-	TRBV19	-	TRBJ2-5	CASSTAGTQYF	TGTGCCAGTAGTACCGCAGGGACCCAGTACTTC
-	TRBV5-6	-	TRBJ1-2	CASSLLAGNEQF	TGTGCCAGCAGCTTGCTCGCCGGGAACGAGCAATTC
-	TRBV5-1	-	TRBJ2-7	CASSSAPSVGYEQYF	TGCGCCAGCAGCTCTGCGCCTAGCGTCGGCTACGAGCAGTACTTC
-	TRBV5-1	TRBD2	TRBJ2-7	CASSLNSGGVSYEQYF	TGCGCCAGCAGCTTAAACAGCGGGGGGGTATCCTACGAGCAGTACTTC
-	TRBV19	-	TRBJ2-2	CASNGGQNTGELFF	TGTGCCAGTAACGGTGGACAGAACACCGGGGAGCTGTTTTTT
-	TRBV18	-	TRBJ2-4	CASSPLRSQGIPGNIQYF	TGTGCCAGCTCACCACTACGATCTCAGGGGATCCCTGGAAACATTCAGTACTTC
-	TRBV11-3	-	TRBJ2-3	CASSLDQSTDTQYF	TGTGCCAGCAGCTTAGATCAGAGCACAGATACGCAGTATTTT
-	TRBV2	-	TRBJ1-1	CASILPVAEAFF	TGTGCCAGCATCCTCCCAGTCGCTGAAGCTTTCTTT
-	TRBV7-2	-	TRBJ1-5	CASSLAGSGQPQHF	TGTGCCAGCAGCTTAGCTGGCAGTGGTCAGCCCCAGCATTTT
-	TRBV9	TRBD2	TRBJ2-3	CASSPLRLAGYLDTQYF	TGTGCCAGCAGCCCCTTACGGCTAGCGGGGTATCTAGATACGCAGTATTTT
-	TRBV6-6	-	TRBJ2-2	CASSYEALNTGELFF	TGTGCCAGCAGTTACGAGGCTTTGAACACCGGGGAGCTGTTTTTT
few	TRBV6-5	TRBD1	TRBJ1-2	CASTGSGGAIHGYTF	TGTGCCAGCACCGGGTCAGGGGGCGCAATTCATGGCTACACCTTC
once	TRBV7-3	TRBD2	TRBJ2-3	CASSLTAGGPQDTQYF	TGTGCCAGCAGCTTAACAGCGGGGGGCCCCCAAGATACGCAGTATTTT
-	TRBV19	-	TRBJ2-3	CASSPDSQGYSDTQYF	TGTGCCAGTAGTCCCGACAGCCAGGGGTACTCAGATACGCAGTATTTT
-	TRBV7-9	-	TRBJ1-2	CASSPTSVYGYTF	TGTGCCAGCAGCCCTACCTCGGTTTATGGCTACACCTTC
-	TRBV6-6	-	TRBJ2-7	CASDGQGPYYEQYF	TGTGCCAGCGATGGGCAGGGGCCTTACTACGAGCAGTACTTC
-	TRBV9	-	TRBJ2-2	CASSVGTRPNTGELFF	TGTGCCAGCAGCGTAGGGACACGCCCGAACACCGGGGAGCTGTTTTTT
few	TRBV5-1	TRBD2	TRBJ2-3	CASSLTQLAGGTDTQYF	TGCGCCAGCAGCTTGACCCAACTAGCGGGAGGAACAGATACGCAGTATTTT
medium-sized	TRBV7-9	TRBD2	TRBJ2-3	CASSPGLAGARTDTQYF	TGTGCCAGCAGCCCGGGACTAGCGGGGGCACGCACAGATACGCAGTATTTT
-	TRBV21-1	-	TRBJ1-1	CASSKQDRADTEAFF	TGTGCCAGCAGCAAACAGGACAGGGCGGACACTGAAGCTTTCTTT
-	TRBV6-4	-	TRBJ1-5	CASSELESNQPQHF	TGTGCCAGCAGTGAGTTGGAGTCAAATCAGCCCCAGCATTTT
-	TRBV12-3/TRBV12-4	-	TRBJ2-5	CASTPSARETQYF	TGTGCCAGCACTCCTAGCGCCCGGGAGACCCAGTACTTC